This TCR beta chain stems from a study of sequential checkpoint blockade in melanoma. Overall study: Randomization was 1:1 between first-line nivolumab→ipilimumab and ipilimumab→nivolumab. Each arm's sequence ended with maintenance nivolumab.

Described treatment: randomized to nivolumab then ipilimumab (arm A) or the reverse (arm B). Live CD3+CD8+ CD19− CD56− cells were sorted from PBMCs. Method: immunoSEQ multiplex PCR; TCRdb's copy keeps in-frame clones and lacks some. This sample has tens of thousands of clones, with around 80% found just once. The germline V and J ends were trimmed by 7 bases and 4 bases, with 13 bases remaining between them. CDR3 length: 13 residues. Germline V CDR1 and CDR2: LNHDA, SQIVND (reference sequence). This chain links TRBV19 with TRBJ1-2, with a possible D match to TRBD1 (6 bases). This sequence was found in a human donor with melanoma. The sample here was CD8+ T cells sorted from blood (inferred from file names), taken from a patient given nivolumab and ipilimumab in sequence. CDR3 region: CASTFRGTYGYTF. Here the CDR3 DNA reads TGTGCCAGTACCTTCAGGGGAACCTATGGCTACACCTTC. Full variable domain (outside the CDR3, taken from reference TRBV19 and TRBJ1-2): DGGITQSPKYLFRKEGQNVTLSCEQNLNHDAMYWYRQDPGQGLRLIYYSQIVNDFQKGDIAEGYSVSREKKESFPLTVTSAQKNPTAFYLCASTFRGTYGYTFGSGTRLTVV.